The present TCR beta chain was sequenced within a study of T cells in Graves' hyperthyroidism and ophthalmopathy. Study-wide results and caveats: Ophthalmopathy was model-predicted a median around seven months pre-onset.

As for this clonotype: Its antigen is not identified.

The TCR beta CDR3 regions underwent amplification using RNA transcripts as the source. In the first-round RT-PCR of the TCR CDR3, the HTBI primer set was used. TCRdb passed the multiplex PCR reads through MiXCR, listing each CDR3 protein once. The sample includes about 700,000 distinct CDR3 sequences, 14% seen only once; the top ten take roughly 10%. The source of the PBMCs was over 8.5 ml of fresh peripheral blood. This receptor was identified in a woman aged 18 to 35 with Graves' hyperthyroidism. Material: blood.

The CDR3 protein is CASSQGRDRADYTF. For the CDR3, the DNA is TGTGCCAGCAGCCAAGGCCGGGACAGGGCTGACTACACCTTC. This chain connects TRBV4-2 to TRBJ1-2; 9 bases line up with TRBD1. J gave up 10 bases and V 1 base, and 7 bases lay outside the gene matches. This CDR3 spans 14 amino acids. Germline V gives CDR1 LGHNA, CDR2 YNFKEQ.